These 17 T cell receptor beta chains came from one sample sequenced in a study. TCRdb reprocessed the 5' RACE reads with MiXCR, giving one entry per CDR3 protein. The table shows roughly 38,000 distinct CDR3 sequences, with approximately 19% occurring only once. Material: naive CD4+ T cells sorted from a lymph node. Subset denoted: naive CD4+ T cells, CD4+CD45RA+CD25-. Every receptor here comes from a female donor with breast cancer.

This clonotype was recorded at least ten times. The rearrangement uses TRBV5-1 and TRBJ2-1, with D perhaps given as TRBD1 or TRBD2 (5 bases each). Per germline, CDR1 SGHRS and CDR2 YFSETQ. V lost 1 base and J lost 11, with 13 bases in between. This CDR3 spans 13 amino acids. As DNA, the CDR3 is TGCGCCAGCAGCTTGAATGAGGGGCGCAAGCAGTTCTTC. Its protein product is CASSLNEGRKQFF.

CDR3 nucleotide sequence: TGCGCCAGCAGCCTTGGAAGGGGCCAGAACACTGAAGCTTTCTTT. As protein: CASSLGRGQNTEAFF. The V and J genes are TRBV5-1 and TRBJ1-1, with D possibly matching TRBD1 (5 bases). Trimming removed 4 bases at V and 1 base at J, with 14 bases between. CDR1 is SGHRS and CDR2 is YFSETQ in the germline V gene. The length of the CDR3 is 15 residues.

The table lists this clonotype with many counts. The rearrangement uses TRBV20-1 and TRBJ1-1; no clear D gene. The CDR3 loop spans 12 amino acids. The V end lost 3 bases, the J end lost 6 bases, and 11 bases lay between the germline ends. In germline, CDR1 is DFQATT, CDR2 SNEGSKA (reference sequence). The DNA of the CDR3 is TGCAGTGCTAGTCTAGGGAGTCCTGAAGCTTTCTTT. This codes for CSASLGSPEAFF.

This clonotype was detected many times. The CDR3 spells CASSLNGNTIYF. The CDR3, as DNA: TGTGCCAGCAGCTTGAATGGAAACACCATATATTTT. The gene calls are TRBV7-9 and TRBJ1-3; no clear D. Germline-derived CDR1 and CDR2 are SEHNR and FQNEAQ (reference sequence). The CDR3 is 12 residues long. V lost 3 bases and J lost 3, with 3 bases in between.

The chain joins TRBV15 to TRBJ2-1; D is ambiguous. The CDR3 runs 17 residues. V shed 3 bases and J shed 7 bases, with 22 bases lying between them. Germline lookup yields CDR1 LNHNV and CDR2 YYDKDF (reference sequence). DNA of the CDR3: TGTGCCACCAGCAGTTACGATTTTAAAGTGGCCCGGAATGAGCAGTTCTTC. Amino acids: CATSSYDFKVARNEQFF.

This clonotype turned up a few times. The CDR3 loop is CASSRGGRGTTDTQYF. The DNA for the CDR3 is TGTGCCAGCAGCCGGGGAGGGCGAGGCACGACAGATACGCAGTATTTT. The rearrangement uses TRBV7-9 and TRBJ2-3, with 7 positions matching TRBD2. The CDR3 length is 16 residues. Germline V gene data show CDR1 as SEHNR and CDR2 as FQNEAQ (reference sequence). V dropped 5 bases and J dropped 3; count of bases not matched to a gene: 11.

This clonotype was seen a handful of times. J is TRBJ2-1 and V is TRBV7-2; 8 bases are shared with TRBD2. V shed 5 bases, J shed 6 bases, and the junction held 9 bases outside the gene matches. The germline gives CDR1 SGHTA, CDR2 FQGNSA. CDR3 length: 15 residues. CDR3 amino acids: CASSLDGRALNEQFF. The CDR3, as DNA: TGTGCCAGCAGCCTCGACGGGAGGGCCCTCAATGAGCAGTTCTTC.

The chain employs TRBV20-1 and TRBJ2-7; 8 bases map to TRBD2. The CDR3 sequence is 16 residues long. Trimming cost V 6 bases and J 2 bases; bases outside gene matches: 15. From germline, CDR1 is DFQATT and CDR2 SNEGSKA (reference sequence). The CDR3 sequence is CSAGGNRLANPYEQYF. CDR3 nucleotides: TGCAGTGCAGGGGGAAATCGACTAGCGAATCCCTACGAGCAGTACTTC.

V is TRBV28 and J is TRBJ2-3; the match to TRBD1 covers 7 bases. The CDR3 has 14 amino acids. Trimming at V came to 9 bases and at J to 2 bases, leaving 8 bases not matched to a gene. Per germline, CDR1 MDHEN and CDR2 SYDVKM. CDR3 bases: TGTGCCAGTGCCGCCGGGACAGCCACAGATACGCAGTATTTT. It encodes CASAAGTATDTQYF.

The CDR3 loop reads CASSLGAAIQETQYF. The CDR3 DNA follows: TGCGCCAGCAGCTTGGGAGCGGCTATACAAGAGACCCAGTACTTC. The chain employs TRBV5-1 and TRBJ2-5; D perhaps matches TRBD2 (5 bases). Per germline, CDR1 SGHRS and CDR2 YFSETQ. V was trimmed by 0 bases and J by 2 bases, leaving 11 bases between them. The CDR3 length is 15 residues.

Only a few counts were recorded for this clonotype. V is TRBV28 and J is TRBJ1-5; 8 nucleotides align to TRBD1. The CDR3 runs to 16 residues. J lost 6 bases, V lost 5 bases, and 12 bases had no gene match. Looked up from germline, CDR1 is MDHEN and CDR2 is SYDVKM. CDR3 loop: CASSLGYGQGAQPQHF. The DNA for the CDR3 is TGTGCCAGCAGTCTGGGGTACGGACAGGGCGCTCAGCCCCAGCATTTT.

This clonotype was picked up a small number of times. The rearrangement uses TRBV29-1 and TRBJ1-1, with D uncertain. The CDR3 has 13 amino acids. CDR1 and CDR2 (germline): SQVTM, ANQGSEA. V was pared by 4 bases and J by 4 bases, with 13 bases between. CDR3 sequence reads: CSVGRVSGTEAFF. The DNA of the CDR3 is TGCAGCGTTGGGAGGGTCTCGGGCACTGAAGCTTTCTTT.

Concerning this clonotype: This may arise from a read error, as a much more abundant clone is one base away. The rearrangement uses TRBV5-1 and TRBJ2-3; 14 bases are shared with TRBD2. This CDR3 is built from 21 residues. Germline V CDR1 and CDR2: SGHRS, YFSETQ. V shed 4 bases and J 4 bases; nucleotides not matched to a gene: 20. The CDR3 here is CASSRDPRTGLAGVQADTQYF. The CDR3 DNA sequence: TGCGCCAGCAGCCGCGACCCTAGGACGGGACTAGCGGGAGTTCAGGCAGATACGCAGTATTTT.

This clonotype showed up many times. The rearrangement joins TRBV5-1 to TRBJ2-5, with D uncertain. Trimming cost V 0 bases and J 5 bases, with 14 bases left between them. CDR3 size: 15 residues. CDR1 and CDR2 (germline): SGHRS, YFSETQ. For the CDR3, the DNA is TGCGCCAGCAGCTTGGGGGATAGAATTGCGGAGACCCAGTACTTC. Protein: CASSLGDRIAETQYF.

In this sample, this clonotype turned up many times. The rearrangement uses TRBV7-2 and TRBJ2-7, with TRBD1 matching over 11 bases. The CDR3 covers 16 residues. The germline V gene encodes CDR1 SGHTA and CDR2 FQGNSA. Unmatched junction bases numbered 11, after V lost 4 bases and J lost 6 bases. CDR3 DNA sequence: TGTGCCAGCAGCTCTCAACCGGGACAGGGGGTGGGCGAGCAGTACTTC. Translated, it gives CASSSQPGQGVGEQYF.

This clonotype was observed a few times. The CDR3 region has the DNA TGTGCCAGCAGAAGTCAGGGGGCGGTGGGAACCTATGGCTACACCTTC. The encoded protein is CASRSQGAVGTYGYTF. The rearrangement joins TRBV7-9 to TRBJ1-2; 8 nucleotides align to TRBD1. CDR3 length: 16 residues. From germline, CDR1 is SEHNR and CDR2 FQNEAQ (reference sequence). The V segment lost 6 bases and the J segment 4 bases; nucleotides outside the gene matches: 13.

Only a few counts were recorded for this clonotype. This chain links TRBV12-3 or TRBV12-4 with TRBJ2-1, with D tentatively TRBD1 (5 bases). Trimming took 2 bases from V and 3 from J, leaving 8 bases between them. The CDR3 has 14 residues. CDR3 sequence: CASSLTGNYNEQFF. CDR3 nucleotide sequence: TGTGCCAGCAGTTTAACAGGCAACTACAATGAGCAGTTCTTC.